A single sample gave rise to the 29 T cell receptor beta chains below, sequenced in a study of cytomegalovirus exposure and HLA in healthy donors. PCR employed 60 Vbeta and 13 Jbeta primers. Clones were sequenced by immunoSEQ multiplex PCR, and TCRdb holds only the in-frame ones, with some missing. The sample has 100,000 to 150,000 clones. The specimen sequenced was PBMCs. The source of these receptors is a woman in her thirties or forties in good health and CMV-seropositive.

The chain combines TRBV20-1 with TRBJ2-7, with D maybe TRBD1 (6 bases). Germline loops: CDR1 DFQATT, CDR2 SNEGSKA (reference sequence). V was cut by 5 bases and J by 3 bases, with 8 bases left in between. The CDR3 spans 11 residues. DNA for the CDR3: TGCAGTGCTGGGGACAACTACGAGCAGTACTTC. As protein: CSAGDNYEQYF.

The chain has TRBV29-1 and TRBJ1-3; D ambiguous. V was cut by 3 bases and J by 0 bases, with 9 bases left in between. The CDR3 totals 14 residues. Germline V gene lookup returns CDR1 SQVTM and CDR2 ANQGSEA. The CDR3 DNA sequence: TGCAGCGTTGATCAGGATGCCTCTGGAAACACCATATATTTT. Amino acid sequence: CSVDQDASGNTIYF.

This chain links TRBV19 with TRBJ1-4; no firm D call. V was cut by 1 base and J by 7 bases, with 10 bases left in between. CDR1 and CDR2 (germline): LNHDA, SQIVND (reference sequence). The CDR3 is made up of 14 amino acids. The CDR3 DNA is TGTGCCAGTAGTATAGGACACGATGGTGAAAAACTGTTTTTT. Its protein is CASSIGHDGEKLFF.

The rearrangement joins TRBV19 to TRBJ2-7; D is perhaps TRBD1 (5 bases). The ends were cut back, 5 bases at V and 2 bases at J, with 13 bases in the middle. The CDR3 has 14 amino acids. Germline CDR1 LNHDA, CDR2 SQIVND (reference sequence). CDR3: CASSPYGHPYEQYF. The CDR3 coding sequence is TGTGCCAGTAGTCCATACGGACACCCCTACGAGCAGTACTTC.

The J gene is TRBJ2-7, the V gene TRBV30; a possible D gene is TRBD2 (5 bases). The CDR3 is made up of 16 amino acids. The V end was cut by 2 bases, the J end by 6 bases, with 23 bases between. CDR1 GTSNPN and CDR2 SVGIG come from the germline V gene (reference sequence). CDR3 in amino acids: CAWSPRVLSLRSEQYF. CDR3 DNA: TGTGCCTGGAGTCCGCGGGTCCTTTCCTTAAGGAGCGAGCAGTACTTC.

The V gene is TRBV6-5, the J gene TRBJ2-5, with 7 bases fitting TRBD2. Unmatched junction bases numbered 6, after V lost 5 bases and J lost 0 bases. The length of the CDR3 is 15 residues. In germline, CDR1 is MNHEY, CDR2 SVGAGI. In nucleotides, the CDR3 is TGTGCCAGCAGTAGACTAGCCCAGTACCAAGAGACCCAGTACTTC. It translates to CASSRLAQYQETQYF.

This chain uses TRBV19 with TRBJ2-7, with TRBD2 matching 7 bases. Germline CDR1 is LNHDA and CDR2 is SQIVND (reference sequence). CDR3 size: 13 residues. V was clipped by 8 bases and J by 5 bases; unmatched bases: 9. CDR3 region: CASGGGKADEQYF. The CDR3 coding sequence is TGTGCCAGTGGCGGGGGTAAGGCGGACGAGCAGTACTTC.

The CDR3 DNA follows: TGCGCCAGCAGTGTGGCGGCGACAGATACGCAGTATTTT. Its translation is CASSVAATDTQYF. The chain uses TRBV10-1 and TRBJ2-3, with D hard to call. Trimming stripped 4 bases from V and 3 bases from J, with 8 bases between. From germline, CDR1 is WNHNN and CDR2 SYGVQD (reference sequence). This CDR3 is built from 13 residues.

The V call is TRBV19, the J call TRBJ2-7; a weak D match, TRBD2 (5 bases). The V gene's germline CDR1 is LNHDA and CDR2 SQIVND (reference sequence). The length of the CDR3 is 15 residues. Trimming shortened V by 5 bases and J by 2 bases, and 16 bases separated the two germline ends. The CDR3 loop is CASSSDRARAYEQYF. In DNA, the CDR3 is TGTGCCAGTAGTTCCGACCGAGCGAGGGCCTACGAGCAGTACTTC.

The gene calls are TRBV6-1 and TRBJ1-1; D unclear. V was pared by 2 bases and J by 0 bases, with 10 bases between. This CDR3 has 15 residues. CDR1 and CDR2 from the germline V gene are MNHNS and SASEGT. The CDR3: CASSESPGMNTEAFF. The CDR3 nucleotides read TGTGCCAGCAGTGAATCCCCAGGCATGAACACTGAAGCTTTCTTT.

The chain carries TRBV28 and TRBJ2-7; maybe TRBD1 (6 bases). Deletions cut 1 base from V and 9 bases from J, with 13 bases between. CDR3 length: 13 residues. Per the germline V gene, CDR1 is MDHEN and CDR2 is SYDVKM. The DNA for the CDR3 is TGTGCCAGCAGTTTATCTGGGACAACGGGGCAGTACTTC. This codes for CASSLSGTTGQYF.

On this clone itself: The junction departs from germline at one end; a sequencing error may be responsible. The chain recombines TRBV9 with TRBJ1-4, with D uncertain. Germline V gives CDR1 SGDLS, CDR2 YYNGEE. This CDR3 has 14 amino acids. In DNA form, the CDR3 reads TGTGCCAGCAGCGTAGCTATTGGTGACGGGATTCTTATTTGG. Protein sequence: CASSVAIGDGILIW.

The V gene is TRBV4-1, the J gene TRBJ2-7, with TRBD2 matching 9 bases. Losses at the gene ends were 1 base for V and 4 bases for J; bases not matched to a gene: 2. The CDR3 covers 14 residues. Germline CDR1 reads MGHRA; CDR2 reads YSYEKL. CDR3 nucleotide sequence: TGCGCCAGCAGCCAAGGGGCGGGAGGGTACGAGCAGTACTTC. It codes for CASSQGAGGYEQYF.

The gene calls are TRBV19 and TRBJ2-5; 10 positions agree with TRBD2. The CDR3 spans 13 residues. Trimming took 6 bases from V and 5 from J; bases not matched to a gene: 3. Germline CDR1 is LNHDA and CDR2 is SQIVND (reference sequence). The CDR3 DNA is TGTGCCAGTAGAACTAGCGGGATGGAGACCCAGTACTTC. Residues: CASRTSGMETQYF.

This chain links TRBV27 with TRBJ2-2, with 16 bases identical to TRBD2. The CDR3 loop spans 17 amino acids. Germline loops: CDR1 MNHEY, CDR2 SMNVEV (reference sequence). V was pared by 7 bases and J by 4 bases, with 6 bases of the junction left unmatched. The CDR3 DNA reads TGTGCCAGCACCACGGGACTAGCGGGAGGGCCCACCGGGGAGCTGTTTTTT. Residues: CASTTGLAGGPTGELFF.

This chain uses TRBV5-1 with TRBJ1-1, with a weak D call TRBD1 (5 bases). With 0 bases removed from V and 5 bases from J, the gap between germline ends came to 11 bases. CDR1 is SGHRS and CDR2 is YFSETQ in the germline V gene. The CDR3 covers 14 residues. CDR3 amino acids: CASSLDGEGTEAFF. As DNA, the CDR3 is TGCGCCAGCAGCTTGGATGGGGAGGGGACTGAAGCTTTCTTT. Looking up the rest from reference TRBV5-1 and TRBJ1-1 gives the full variable domain: KAGVTQTPRYLIKTRGQQVTLSCSPISGHRSVSWYQQTPGQGLQFLFEYFSETQRNKGNFPGRFSGRQFSNSRSEMNVSTLELGDSALYLCASSLDGEGTEAFFGQGTRLTVV.

The J gene is TRBJ2-1, the V gene TRBV29-1, with D possibly TRBD2 on 5 matching bases. Germline CDR1 and CDR2: SQVTM and ANQGSEA. V was clipped by 7 bases and J by 5 bases, with 15 bases between them. The CDR3 is 13 residues long. The CDR3 DNA sequence: TGCAGCGCCGAGGGTCTTTCCAACAATGAGCAGTTCTTC. Translating gives CSAEGLSNNEQFF.

Note on this clone: The sample contains more than one DNA sequence encoding this CDR3. The rearrangement uses TRBV27 and TRBJ1-1; D perhaps matches TRBD1 (5 bases). The germline V gene has CDR1 MNHEY and CDR2 SMNVEV (reference sequence). Trimming took 2 bases from V and 1 from J, leaving 5 bases between them. The CDR3 runs 13 residues. The CDR3 sequence is CASSLGQNTEAFF. In DNA, the CDR3 is TGTGCCAGCAGTTTAGGACAGAACACTGAAGCTTTCTTT.

The V gene is TRBV27, the J gene TRBJ2-1, with D possibly TRBD1 on 7 matching bases. This CDR3 spans 14 amino acids. The V gene's germline CDR1 is MNHEY and CDR2 SMNVEV (reference sequence). V lost 5 bases to trimming and J lost 9 bases, with 17 bases between them. In DNA, the CDR3 is TGTGCCAGCAGTCCTGGGGCAGGGGGGCGTGAGCAGTTCTTC. Protein: CASSPGAGGREQFF.

This chain connects TRBV2 to TRBJ2-3; D not resolved. Germline assignment: CDR1 SNHLY and CDR2 FYNNEI. V gave up 0 bases and J gave up 2 bases, with 12 bases separating them. There are 16 residues in the CDR3. The CDR3 sequence: CASSEARWRLTDTQYF. As DNA, the CDR3 is TGTGCCAGCAGTGAAGCGCGGTGGCGCCTCACAGATACGCAGTATTTT.

This chain uses TRBV28 with TRBJ1-2, with D tentatively TRBD1 (5 bases). Germline V gene sequence: CDR1 MDHEN, CDR2 SYDVKM. V was shortened by 6 bases and J by 4 bases, with 18 bases between the two germline ends. There are 15 residues in the CDR3. The CDR3 DNA is TGTGCCAGCAGCCCGGGTGGGGGGGAGACCTATGGCTACACCTTC. This codes for CASSPGGGETYGYTF.

This rearrangement joins TRBV5-6 to TRBJ2-1; 9 bases fit TRBD2. J was trimmed by 7 bases and V by 3 bases; bases with no gene match: 2. CDR3 length equals 13 residues. CDR1 is SGHDT and CDR2 is YYEEEE in the germline V gene. Here the CDR3 reads CASSSGLANEQFF. The CDR3 DNA reads TGTGCCAGCAGCTCGGGACTAGCAAATGAGCAGTTCTTC.

This sequence joins TRBV7-9 and TRBJ1-1; 8 bases agree with TRBD1. V shed 5 bases, J shed 6 bases, and the junction held 11 bases outside the gene matches. CDR3 size: 15 residues. Germline V gene lookup returns CDR1 SEHNR and CDR2 FQNEAQ (reference sequence). CDR3 bases: TGTGCCAGCAGCGCCCCCGGACAGGGTCCCCCTGAAGCTTTCTTT. Translation: CASSAPGQGPPEAFF.

V is TRBV5-1 and J is TRBJ2-7, with TRBD1 matching 8 bases. CDR3 size: 16 residues. Germline trimming cut 4 bases from V and 1 base from J; bases unmatched to any gene: 10. Germline V lookup: CDR1 SGHRS, CDR2 YFSETQ. The DNA for the CDR3 is TGCGCCAGCAGCCGCGGACCGACAGGGGAGTCCTACGAGCAGTACTTC. Translating gives CASSRGPTGESYEQYF. Using reference TRBV5-1 and TRBJ2-7 for the parts outside the CDR3, the full variable domain is KAGVTQTPRYLIKTRGQQVTLSCSPISGHRSVSWYQQTPGQGLQFLFEYFSETQRNKGNFPGRFSGRQFSNSRSEMNVSTLELGDSALYLCASSRGPTGESYEQYFGPGTRLTVT.

The chain combines TRBV7-3 with TRBJ2-1, with 14 bases identical to TRBD2. Germline V lookup: CDR1 SGHTA, CDR2 FQGTGA. The CDR3 has 17 residues. V shed 4 bases and J 5 bases; nucleotides not matched to a gene: 7. The CDR3 region has the DNA TGTGCCAGCAGCTCTCCCGGGACTAGCGGGAGAGACAATGAGCAGTTCTTC. This sequence encodes CASSSPGTSGRDNEQFF.

The chain employs TRBV4-2 and TRBJ2-3; 8 bases agree with TRBD2. Germline V CDR1 and CDR2: LGHNA, YNFKEQ. The J segment lost 1 base and the V segment lost 2 bases, leaving 5 bases of the junction unmatched. This CDR3 is 16 amino acids long. The CDR3 region has the DNA TGTGCCAGCAGCCAACAAACTAGCGGAGGCACAGATACGCAGTATTTT. This gives the protein CASSQQTSGGTDTQYF.

V is TRBV10-3 and J is TRBJ2-1, with 12 nucleotides matching TRBD2. The trim removed 4 bases at V and 10 bases at J, leaving 5 bases unmatched. Germline V gene lookup returns CDR1 ENHRY and CDR2 SYGVKD. This CDR3 has 14 residues. The CDR3 DNA follows: TGTGCCATCAGTGCGACTAGCGGGAGCAGGGAGCAGTTCTTC. Amino acids: CAISATSGSREQFF.

This chain joins TRBV19 and TRBJ2-3; a possible D gene is TRBD2 (6 bases). V lost 5 bases and J 0 bases, leaving 18 bases between the germline ends. The length of the CDR3 is 17 residues. Germline V gene data show CDR1 as LNHDA and CDR2 as SQIVND (reference sequence). CDR3 residues: CASSGPYSGSSTDTQYF. For the CDR3, the DNA is TGTGCCAGTAGTGGACCCTATAGCGGCTCTAGCACAGATACGCAGTATTTT. Supplemented by reference TRBV19 and TRBJ2-3, the full variable domain reads DGGITQSPKYLFRKEGQNVTLSCEQNLNHDAMYWYRQDPGQGLRLIYYSQIVNDFQKGDIAEGYSVSREKKESFPLTVTSAQKNPTAFYLCASSGPYSGSSTDTQYFGPGTRLTVL.

The chain employs TRBV19 and TRBJ2-7; D perhaps matches TRBD2 (6 bases). This CDR3 has 14 residues. The V gene lost 3 bases and the J gene lost 2 bases, with 11 bases spanning the gap. CDR1 LNHDA and CDR2 SQIVND come from the germline V gene (reference sequence). CDR3 protein: CASSMGRLAYEQYF. In DNA, the CDR3 is TGTGCCAGTAGTATGGGCCGACTAGCCTACGAGCAGTACTTC.